The clone carrying this TCR beta chain has a handful of counts. Germline V gene sequence: CDR1 SGHTA, CDR2 FQGNSA. CDR3 size: 15 residues. Trimming at V came to 4 bases and at J to 10 bases, leaving 8 bases not matched to a gene. This sample was taken from a study of early T cells in non-severe SARS-CoV-2 infection. The overall study: Bulk RNA isolated from unsorted whole blood underwent sequencing; chains were not paired.

In TCRdb, the 5' RACE reads were re-called with MiXCR into one record per CDR3 protein. In the table there are approximately 79,000 distinct CDR3 sequences, under 15% of which are singletons. The TCR sequence derives from an adult who was a healthcare worker with PCR-confirmed SARS-CoV-2 infection or an uninfected control (not recorded which). Material: whole blood. This chain uses TRBV7-2 with TRBJ2-1; 12 nucleotides line up with TRBD1. The CDR3 sequence: CASSSPGQGAKEQFF. CDR3 DNA sequence: TGTGCCAGCAGCTCCCCGGGACAGGGGGCGAAAGAGCAGTTCTTC.